This TCR beta chain was identified during a study of blood T cell repertoires in COVID-19. Background on the study: The study drew acute and convalescent COVID-19 samples from the United States, Italy and Spain. The analysed material was cDNA or gDNA that came from T cells, B-cell-depleted T cells, or PBMCs.

In the original workflow: Reference gene primer amplification gave estimated nucleated cell counts. Generated by immunoSEQ multiplex PCR, the TCRdb table keeps only in-frame clones and is missing some. V, J and clone size are those of that table, while D and trimming were read from the DNA. The sample comprises roughly 300,000 clones, about 76% of which are singletons, and 2.5% to 3.5% rests with the top ten. Germline V lookup: CDR1 SNHLY, CDR2 FYNNEI. The ends lost 2 bases at V and 10 bases at J; junction bases unmatched: 1. CDR3 size: 13 residues. The receptor was isolated from a woman in her fifties or sixties with active or convalescent COVID-19. Sequencing was done on a sample of peripheral blood. The chain is built from TRBV2 and TRBJ2-1; 11 bases align to TRBD1. In nucleotides, the CDR3 is TGTGCCAGCAGTGAAAGGACAGGGGGCGAGCAGTTCTTC. Its translation is CASSERTGGEQFF.